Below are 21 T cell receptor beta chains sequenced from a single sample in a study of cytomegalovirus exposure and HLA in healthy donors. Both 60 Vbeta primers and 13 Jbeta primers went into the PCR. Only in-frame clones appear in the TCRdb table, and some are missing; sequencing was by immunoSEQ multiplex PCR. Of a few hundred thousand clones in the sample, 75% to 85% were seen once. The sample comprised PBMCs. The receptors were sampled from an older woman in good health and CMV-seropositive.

The CDR3 DNA follows: TGTGCCAGCAGCGTCGAGGTGGGCACAGATACGCAGTATTTT. Its translation is CASSVEVGTDTQYF. The rearrangement links TRBV9 to TRBJ2-3; no reliable D call. V was clipped by 2 bases and J by 1 base, with 8 bases between them. CDR1 is SGDLS, CDR2 YYNGEE, per germline. The CDR3 runs 14 residues.

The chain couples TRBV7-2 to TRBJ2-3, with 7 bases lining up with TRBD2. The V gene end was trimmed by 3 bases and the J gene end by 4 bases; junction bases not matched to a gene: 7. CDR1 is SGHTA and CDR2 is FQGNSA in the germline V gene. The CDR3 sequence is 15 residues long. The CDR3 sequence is CASSLNAGLADTQYF. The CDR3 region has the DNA TGTGCCAGCAGCTTGAACGCCGGACTAGCAGATACGCAGTATTTT.

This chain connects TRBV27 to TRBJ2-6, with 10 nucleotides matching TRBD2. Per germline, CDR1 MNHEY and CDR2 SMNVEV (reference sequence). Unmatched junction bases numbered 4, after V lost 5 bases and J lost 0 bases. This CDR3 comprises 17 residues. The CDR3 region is CASSILAGVSGANVLTF. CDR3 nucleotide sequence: TGTGCCAGCAGTATCCTAGCGGGAGTCTCTGGGGCCAACGTCCTGACTTTC.

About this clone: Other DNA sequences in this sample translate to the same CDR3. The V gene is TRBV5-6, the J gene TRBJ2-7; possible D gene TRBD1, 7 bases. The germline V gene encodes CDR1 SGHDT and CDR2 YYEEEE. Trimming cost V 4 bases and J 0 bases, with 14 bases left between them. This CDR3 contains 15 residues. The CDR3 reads CASSLEGTASYEQYF. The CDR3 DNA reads TGTGCCAGCAGCCTGGAGGGGACAGCCTCCTACGAGCAGTACTTC.

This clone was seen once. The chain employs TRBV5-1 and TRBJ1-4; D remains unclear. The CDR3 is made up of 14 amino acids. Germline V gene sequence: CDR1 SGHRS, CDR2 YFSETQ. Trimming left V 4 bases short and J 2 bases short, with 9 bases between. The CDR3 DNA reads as TGCGCCAGCAGCCGGGAAGGGACTAATGAAAAACTGTTTTTT. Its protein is CASSREGTNEKLFF. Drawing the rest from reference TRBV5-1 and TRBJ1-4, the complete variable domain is KAGVTQTPRYLIKTRGQQVTLSCSPISGHRSVSWYQQTPGQGLQFLFEYFSETQRNKGNFPGRFSGRQFSNSRSEMNVSTLELGDSALYLCASSREGTNEKLFFGSGTQLSVL.

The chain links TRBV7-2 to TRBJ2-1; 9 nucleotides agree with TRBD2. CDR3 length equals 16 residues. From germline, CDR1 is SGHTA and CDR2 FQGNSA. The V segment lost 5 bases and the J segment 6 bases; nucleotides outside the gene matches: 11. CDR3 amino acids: CASSASGIRPSNEQFF. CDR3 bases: TGTGCCAGCAGCGCTAGCGGGATAAGACCTTCCAATGAGCAGTTCTTC.

In nucleotides, the CDR3 is TGTGCCAGCAGCGGAAGAACAGGGGTGAACACTGAAGCTTTCTTT. Translated, it gives CASSGRTGVNTEAFF. This sequence joins TRBV6-5 and TRBJ1-1, with TRBD1 identical over 7 bases. The germline CDR1 and CDR2 sequences are MNHEY and SVGAGI. The CDR3 loop spans 15 amino acids. Trimming at V came to 6 bases and at J to 0 bases, leaving 7 bases not matched to a gene.

The CDR3 region is CSVTSTGAYEQYF. CDR3 in DNA: TGCAGCGTTACCTCGACAGGAGCCTACGAGCAGTACTTC. The rearrangement joins TRBV29-1 to TRBJ2-7; possibly TRBD1 for D (6 bases). Germline V CDR1 and CDR2: SQVTM, ANQGSEA. The CDR3 spans 13 residues. V was shortened by 5 bases and J by 2 bases, with 13 bases between the two germline ends.

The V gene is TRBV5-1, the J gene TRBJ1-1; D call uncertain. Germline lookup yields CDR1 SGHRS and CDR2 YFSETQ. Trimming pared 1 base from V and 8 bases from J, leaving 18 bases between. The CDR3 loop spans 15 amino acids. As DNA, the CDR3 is TGCGCCAGCAGCTTGTCAGTTACGCTTGGAGGGGAAGCTTTCTTT. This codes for CASSLSVTLGGEAFF.

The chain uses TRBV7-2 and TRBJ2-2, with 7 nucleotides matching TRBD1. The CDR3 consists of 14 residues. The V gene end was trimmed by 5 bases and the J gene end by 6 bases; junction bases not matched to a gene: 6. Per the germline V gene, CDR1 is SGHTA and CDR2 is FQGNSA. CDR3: CASSKNQGAGELFF. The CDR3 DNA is TGTGCCAGCAGCAAGAACCAGGGGGCCGGGGAGCTGTTTTTT.

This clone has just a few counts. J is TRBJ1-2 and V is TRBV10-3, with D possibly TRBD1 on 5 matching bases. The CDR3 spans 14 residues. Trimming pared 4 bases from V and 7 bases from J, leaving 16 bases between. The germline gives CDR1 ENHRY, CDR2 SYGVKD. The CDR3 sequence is CAISVAGPEGGYTF. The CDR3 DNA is TGTGCCATCAGTGTAGCAGGGCCGGAAGGTGGCTACACCTTC.

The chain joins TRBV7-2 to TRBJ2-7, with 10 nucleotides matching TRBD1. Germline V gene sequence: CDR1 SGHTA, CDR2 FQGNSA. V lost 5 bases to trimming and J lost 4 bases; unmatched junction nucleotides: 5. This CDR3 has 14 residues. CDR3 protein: CASSRGQGRYEQYF. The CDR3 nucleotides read TGTGCCAGCAGCCGGGGACAGGGGAGATACGAGCAGTACTTC.

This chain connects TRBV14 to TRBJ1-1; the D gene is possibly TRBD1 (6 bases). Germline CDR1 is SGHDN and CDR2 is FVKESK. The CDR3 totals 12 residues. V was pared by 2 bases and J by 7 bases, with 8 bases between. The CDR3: CASSQQGIEAFF. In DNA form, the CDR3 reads TGTGCCAGCAGCCAACAGGGGATTGAAGCTTTCTTT. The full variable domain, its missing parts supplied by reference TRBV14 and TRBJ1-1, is EAGVTQFPSHSVIEKGQTVTLRCDPISGHDNLYWYRRVMGKEIKFLLHFVKESKQDESGMPNNRFLAERTGGTYSTLKVQPAELEDSGVYFCASSQQGIEAFFGQGTRLTVV.

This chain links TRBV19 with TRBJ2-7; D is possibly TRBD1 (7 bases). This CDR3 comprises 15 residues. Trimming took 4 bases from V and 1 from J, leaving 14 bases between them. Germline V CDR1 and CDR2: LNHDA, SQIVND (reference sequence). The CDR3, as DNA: TGTGCCAGTAGTAACAGACAGGGAGGATCCTACGAGCAGTACTTC. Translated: CASSNRQGGSYEQYF.

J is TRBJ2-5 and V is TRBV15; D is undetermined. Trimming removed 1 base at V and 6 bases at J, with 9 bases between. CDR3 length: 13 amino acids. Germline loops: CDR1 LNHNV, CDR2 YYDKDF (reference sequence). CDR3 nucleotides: TGTGCCACCAGCAGAGTTAGTATGCAGACCCAGTACTTC. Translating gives CATSRVSMQTQYF.

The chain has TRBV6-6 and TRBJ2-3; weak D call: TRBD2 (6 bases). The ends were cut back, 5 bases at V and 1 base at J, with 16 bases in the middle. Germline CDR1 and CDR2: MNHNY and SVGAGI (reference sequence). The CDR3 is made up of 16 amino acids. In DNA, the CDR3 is TGTGCCAGCAGTACGCGCGCGGGGCTCGGCACAGATACGCAGTATTTT. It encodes CASSTRAGLGTDTQYF.

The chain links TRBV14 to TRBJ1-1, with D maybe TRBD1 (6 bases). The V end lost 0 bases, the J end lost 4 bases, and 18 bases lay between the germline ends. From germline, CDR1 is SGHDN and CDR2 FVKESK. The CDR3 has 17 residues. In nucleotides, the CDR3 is TGTGCCAGCAGCCAAGAGGGGTACAGGGTAAGGGGCACTGAAGCTTTCTTT. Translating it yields CASSQEGYRVRGTEAFF.

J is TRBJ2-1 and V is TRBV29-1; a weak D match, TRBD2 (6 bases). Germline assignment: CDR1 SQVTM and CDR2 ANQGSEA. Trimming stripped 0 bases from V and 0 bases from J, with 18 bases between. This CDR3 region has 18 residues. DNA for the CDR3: TGCAGCGTTGAAGATCGCTTCAGGAGCGGGCCCTCCTACAATGAGCAGTTCTTC. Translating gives CSVEDRFRSGPSYNEQFF.

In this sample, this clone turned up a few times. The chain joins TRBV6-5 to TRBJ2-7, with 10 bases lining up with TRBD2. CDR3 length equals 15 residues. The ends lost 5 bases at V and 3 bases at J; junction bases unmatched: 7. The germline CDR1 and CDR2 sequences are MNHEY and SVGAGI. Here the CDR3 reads CASSQYGLADYEQYF. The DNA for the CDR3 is TGTGCCAGCAGTCAATACGGACTAGCGGACTACGAGCAGTACTTC.

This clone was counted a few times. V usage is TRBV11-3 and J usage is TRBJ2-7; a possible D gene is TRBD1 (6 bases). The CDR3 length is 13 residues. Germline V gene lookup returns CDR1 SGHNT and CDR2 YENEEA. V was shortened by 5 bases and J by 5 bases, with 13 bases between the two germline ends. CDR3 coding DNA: TGTGCCAGCAGCACAAACCAGGGGCACGAGCAGTACTTC. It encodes CASSTNQGHEQYF. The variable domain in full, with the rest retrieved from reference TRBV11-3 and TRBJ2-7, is EAGVVQSPRYKIIEKKQPVAFWCNPISGHNTLYWYLQNLGQGPELLIRYENEEAVDDSQLPKDRFSAERLKGVDSTLKIQPAELGDSAVYLCASSTNQGHEQYFGPGTRLTVT.

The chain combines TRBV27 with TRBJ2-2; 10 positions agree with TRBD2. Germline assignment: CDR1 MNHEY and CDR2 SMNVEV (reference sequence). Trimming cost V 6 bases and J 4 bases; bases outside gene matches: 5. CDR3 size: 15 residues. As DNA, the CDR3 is TGTGCCAGCAGCCAGCGGGGGGGCGGCACCGGGGAGCTGTTTTTT. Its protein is CASSQRGGGTGELFF.